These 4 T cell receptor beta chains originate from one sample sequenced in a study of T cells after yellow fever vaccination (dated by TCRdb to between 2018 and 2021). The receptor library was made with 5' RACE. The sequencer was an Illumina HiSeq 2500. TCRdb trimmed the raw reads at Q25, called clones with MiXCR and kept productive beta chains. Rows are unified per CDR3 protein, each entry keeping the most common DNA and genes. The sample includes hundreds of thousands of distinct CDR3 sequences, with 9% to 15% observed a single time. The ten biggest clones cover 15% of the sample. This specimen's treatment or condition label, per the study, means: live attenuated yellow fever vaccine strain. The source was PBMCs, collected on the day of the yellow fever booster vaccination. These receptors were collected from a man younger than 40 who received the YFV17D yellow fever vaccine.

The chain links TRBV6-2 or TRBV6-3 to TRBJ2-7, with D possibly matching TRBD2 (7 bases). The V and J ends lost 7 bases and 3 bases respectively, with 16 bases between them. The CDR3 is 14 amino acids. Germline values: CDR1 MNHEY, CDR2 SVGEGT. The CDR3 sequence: CASTKGGAVYEQYF. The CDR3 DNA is TGTGCCAGCACCAAAGGGGGGGCCGTCTACGAGCAGTACTTC.

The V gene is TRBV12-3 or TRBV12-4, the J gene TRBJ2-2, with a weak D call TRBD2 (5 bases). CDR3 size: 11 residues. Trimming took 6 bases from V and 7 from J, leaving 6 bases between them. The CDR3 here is CASRDFGELFF. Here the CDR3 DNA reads TGTGCCAGCAGGGACTTCGGGGAGCTGTTTTTT.

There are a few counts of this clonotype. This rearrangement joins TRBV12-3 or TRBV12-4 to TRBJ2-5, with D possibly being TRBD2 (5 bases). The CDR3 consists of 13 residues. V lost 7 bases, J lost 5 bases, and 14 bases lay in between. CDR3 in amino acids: CASKRVGWETQYF. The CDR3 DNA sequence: TGTGCCAGCAAGAGGGTAGGGTGGGAGACCCAGTACTTC.

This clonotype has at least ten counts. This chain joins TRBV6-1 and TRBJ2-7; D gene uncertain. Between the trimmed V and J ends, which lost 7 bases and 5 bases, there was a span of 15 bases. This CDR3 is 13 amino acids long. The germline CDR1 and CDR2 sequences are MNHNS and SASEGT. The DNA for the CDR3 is TGTGCCAGCACCTCCCCGGGTTTGAACGAGCAGTACTTC. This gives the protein CASTSPGLNEQYF.